This T cell receptor (beta chain) was sequenced in a study of blood T cell repertoires in COVID-19. Study summary: Acute-phase and convalescent COVID-19 samples originated in the United States, Italy and Spain. PBMCs, B-cell-depleted T cells, or T cells provided the cDNA or gDNA that made up the material.

A single count supports this clone. In the original processing: Counts of nucleated cells, estimated from reference gene primer amplification, were obtained. The assay was immunoSEQ multiplex PCR, and TCRdb's table has in-frame clones only and misses some. The D gene and trimming were derived from the DNA, and the V and J assignments and clone size from that table. The sample holds 270,000 or so clones; about four fifths are singletons and the top ten take roughly 9.4%. This clonotype originated in a woman in her forties or fifties who had recovered from COVID-19. The source material was peripheral blood.

CDR3 coding DNA: TGCGCCAGCACCCCCTCACCCGGGACAGGGACCGATGGTACGCAGTATTTT. Its translation is CASTPSPGTGTDGTQYF. The chain has TRBV5-1 and TRBJ2-3; 9 bases fit TRBD1. Germline loops: CDR1 SGHRS, CDR2 YFSETQ. CDR3 size: 17 residues. Trimming removed 6 bases from V and 8 bases from J; junction bases left unmatched: 19.